This passage covers 15 T cell receptor beta chains from one sample sequenced in a study of vaccination effects on CD4 cells after COVID-19. Their antigens are not known. Expansion with viral peptide pools was applied to antigen-specific CD4+ T cells by the ViraFEST assay prior to sequencing. Once cultured for roughly nine days, the cells underwent separation to obtain CD4+ T cells. From March to December 2020, the person had a SARS-CoV-2 infection that was confirmed by PCR. The assay was immunoSEQ multiplex PCR, and TCRdb's table has in-frame clones only and misses some. The sample lists 20,000 to 25,000 clones, over 65% seen once, with about 38% in the top ten. The sequencing used CD4+ T cells from PBMCs cultured with a peptide pool, collected before COVID-19 vaccination. Receptors originate from a human donor who had a prior SARS-CoV-2 infection.

This chain links TRBV19 with TRBJ2-1; 10 bases line up with TRBD1. Germline-derived CDR1 and CDR2 are LNHDA and SQIVND (reference sequence). The CDR3 runs 16 residues. V was clipped by 0 bases and J by 4 bases; unmatched bases: 3. The CDR3 bases are TGTGCCAGTAGTATAGAACCGGGACAGGGGTACAATGAGCAGTTCTTC. This sequence encodes CASSIEPGQGYNEQFF.

The chain carries TRBV4-1 and TRBJ2-1; 11 nucleotides align to TRBD1. V lost 4 bases, J lost 2 bases, and 7 bases stayed unmatched. CDR3 length: 17 amino acids. Germline values: CDR1 MGHRA, CDR2 YSYEKL. CDR3 nucleotides: TGCGCCAGCAGCCCTAGGGACAGGGGGGTGACCTACAATGAGCAGTTCTTC. Protein: CASSPRDRGVTYNEQFF.

For the CDR3, the DNA is TGTGCCACCAGTGATTTTGGCAGGGGAGGGGCAGATACGCAGTATTTT. Protein sequence: CATSDFGRGGADTQYF. The rearrangement joins TRBV24-1 to TRBJ2-3, with TRBD2 as a possible D gene (7 bases). Germline V lookup: CDR1 KGHDR, CDR2 SFDVKD. Trimming took 1 base from V and 4 from J, leaving 14 bases between them. This CDR3 is built from 16 residues.

The rearrangement joins TRBV2 to TRBJ2-1; either TRBD1 or TRBD2 may supply D (6 bases each). Germline V gives CDR1 SNHLY, CDR2 FYNNEI. Trimming took off 5 bases at V and 4 bases at J, with 21 bases between the two ends. The CDR3 has 17 residues. The CDR3 bases are TGTGCCAGCAGTTGGTGGGGGGCTGGGGCTGGGTACAATGAGCAGTTCTTC. Translated: CASSWWGAGAGYNEQFF. Looking up the rest from reference TRBV2 and TRBJ2-1 gives the full variable domain: EPEVTQTPSHQVTQMGQEVILRCVPISNHLYFYWYRQILGQKVEFLVSFYNNEISEKSEIFDDQFSVERPDGSNFTLKIRSTKLEDSAMYFCASSWWGAGAGYNEQFFGPGTRLTVL.

The V and J genes are TRBV5-5 and TRBJ2-4; D is perhaps TRBD2 (7 bases). V was cut by 4 bases and J by 0 bases, with 17 bases left in between. CDR1 SGHKS and CDR2 YYEKEE come from the germline V gene (reference sequence). This CDR3 is 17 amino acids long. The CDR3 nucleotides are TGTGCCAGCAGCGAATTTGGGCGGGGGCTAGCCAAAAACATTCAGTACTTC. It encodes CASSEFGRGLAKNIQYF.

The V and J genes are TRBV5-5 and TRBJ2-7; D is perhaps TRBD2 (6 bases). The CDR3 runs to 16 residues. Germline CDR1 reads SGHKS; CDR2 reads YYEKEE (reference sequence). Trimming stripped 0 bases from V and 0 bases from J, with 13 bases between. CDR3 in DNA: TGTGCCAGCAGCTTGGCGGTGGGGGGAAGCTCCTACGAGCAGTACTTC. Its protein product is CASSLAVGGSSYEQYF.

This chain joins TRBV7-2 and TRBJ2-5; the D gene is possibly TRBD2 (5 bases). The V gene's germline CDR1 is SGHTA and CDR2 FQGNSA. Trimming shortened V by 1 base and J by 3 bases, and 9 bases separated the two germline ends. The CDR3 is made up of 14 amino acids. This CDR3 is CASSLGSGKETQYF. DNA for the CDR3: TGTGCCAGCAGCTTAGGCAGCGGCAAAGAGACCCAGTACTTC.

The chain recombines TRBV19 with TRBJ1-5; D call uncertain. The V and J ends lost 3 bases and 4 bases respectively, with 10 bases between them. Germline V gives CDR1 LNHDA, CDR2 SQIVND (reference sequence). This CDR3 has 14 amino acids. The CDR3 is CASSIHISNQPQHF. The CDR3, as DNA: TGTGCCAGTAGTATTCACATTTCTAATCAGCCCCAGCATTTT.

The chain combines TRBV28 with TRBJ1-1, with TRBD1 matching 7 bases. In germline, CDR1 is MDHEN, CDR2 SYDVKM. J lost 1 base, V lost 10 bases, and 12 bases had no gene match. The CDR3 has 15 amino acids. The chain's CDR3 is CATNPGGLWNTEAFF. As DNA, the CDR3 is TGTGCCACTAACCCAGGGGGGTTATGGAACACTGAAGCTTTCTTT. The full variable domain, its missing parts supplied by reference TRBV28 and TRBJ1-1, is DVKVTQSSRYLVKRTGEKVFLECVQDMDHENMFWYRQDPGLGLRLIYFSYDVKMKEKGDIPEGYSVSREKKERFSLILESASTNQTSMYLCATNPGGLWNTEAFFGQGTRLTVV.

CDR3 nucleotide sequence: TGCGCCAGCGCGGCCGGGGGGACGCCGCACGAGCAGTACTTC. This translates into CASAAGGTPHEQYF. The chain joins TRBV5-1 to TRBJ2-7; 7 bases fit TRBD2. Germline V CDR1 and CDR2: SGHRS, YFSETQ. This CDR3 has 14 residues. The J segment lost 5 bases and the V segment lost 7 bases, leaving 12 bases of the junction unmatched.

V gene TRBV24-1 combines with J gene TRBJ1-2, with 10 bases identical to TRBD1. From germline, CDR1 is KGHDR and CDR2 SFDVKD. The junction had 7 bases not matched to a gene; V was cut back by 2 bases and J by 8 bases. The CDR3 consists of 15 residues. CDR3 nucleotides: TGTGCCACCAGTGATTCGGCCGGGACAGGGGTCGGCTACACCTTC. The encoded protein is CATSDSAGTGVGYTF.

V usage is TRBV5-4 and J usage is TRBJ2-3; 9 nucleotides align to TRBD2. Trimming took 0 bases from V and 4 from J; bases not matched to a gene: 3. Germline loops: CDR1 SGHNT, CDR2 YYREEE (reference sequence). This CDR3 is built from 15 residues. The CDR3 DNA reads as TGTGCCAGCAGCTTGGGCGGGGGGGCCGCAGATACGCAGTATTTT. Residues: CASSLGGGAADTQYF.

The chain recombines TRBV30 with TRBJ2-5; 13 nucleotides agree with TRBD2. Trimming cost V 1 base and J 13 bases; bases outside gene matches: 18. The CDR3 has 17 amino acids. Germline V lookup: CDR1 GTSNPN, CDR2 SVGIG (reference sequence). In DNA form, the CDR3 reads TGTGCCTGGAGTGCTCGCGGACTAGCGGGAGCCACGCAAGGCAGGTACTTC. Residues: CAWSARGLAGATQGRYF.

This chain links TRBV24-1 with TRBJ2-1; 8 nucleotides match TRBD1. V was pared by 3 bases and J by 1 base, with 4 bases of the junction left unmatched. The germline CDR1 and CDR2 sequences are KGHDR and SFDVKD. The CDR3 has 16 residues. CDR3 region: CATSDHDRGSYNEQFF. CDR3 nucleotides: TGTGCCACCAGTGATCATGACAGGGGATCCTACAATGAGCAGTTCTTC.

This clone was observed a single time. J is TRBJ2-5 and V is TRBV30; a possible D gene is TRBD1 (5 bases). There are 12 residues in the CDR3. Trimming pared 2 bases from V and 5 bases from J, leaving 9 bases between. Germline loops: CDR1 GTSNPN, CDR2 SVGIG (reference sequence). Here the CDR3 DNA reads TGTGCCTGGAGTTTAGGGGCCGAGACCCAGTACTTC. Residues: CAWSLGAETQYF.